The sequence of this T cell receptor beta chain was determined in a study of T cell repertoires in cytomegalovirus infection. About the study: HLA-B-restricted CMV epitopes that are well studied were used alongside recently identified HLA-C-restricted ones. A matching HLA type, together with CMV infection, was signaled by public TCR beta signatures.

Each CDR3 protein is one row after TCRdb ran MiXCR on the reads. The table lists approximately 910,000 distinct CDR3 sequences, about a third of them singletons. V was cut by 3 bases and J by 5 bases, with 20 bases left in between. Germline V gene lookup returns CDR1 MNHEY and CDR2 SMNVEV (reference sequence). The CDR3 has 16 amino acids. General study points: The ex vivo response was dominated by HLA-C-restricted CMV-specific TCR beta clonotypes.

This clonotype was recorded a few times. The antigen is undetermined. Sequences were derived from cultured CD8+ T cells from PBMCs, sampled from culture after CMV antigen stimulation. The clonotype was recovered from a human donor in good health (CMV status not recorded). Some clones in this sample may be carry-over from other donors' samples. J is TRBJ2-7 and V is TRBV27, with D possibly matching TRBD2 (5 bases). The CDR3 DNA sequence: TGTGCCAGCAGTTTCTCGATCCATCGGGGTTATAACGAGCAGTACTTC. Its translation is CASSFSIHRGYNEQYF.